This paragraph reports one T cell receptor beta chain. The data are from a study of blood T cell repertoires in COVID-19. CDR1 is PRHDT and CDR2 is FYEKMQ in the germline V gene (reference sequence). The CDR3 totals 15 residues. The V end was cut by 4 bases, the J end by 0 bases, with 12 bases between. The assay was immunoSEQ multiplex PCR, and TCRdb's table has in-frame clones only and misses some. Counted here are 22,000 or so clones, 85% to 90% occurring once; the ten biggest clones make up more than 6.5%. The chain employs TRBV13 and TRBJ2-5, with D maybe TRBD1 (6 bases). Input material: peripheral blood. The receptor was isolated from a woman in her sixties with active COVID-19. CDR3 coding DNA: TGTGCCAGCAGCTATGAGGGGGAGAACCAAGAGACCCAGTACTTC. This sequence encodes CASSYEGENQETQYF.